This entry lists 8 T cell receptor beta chains sequenced from one sample in a study of cytomegalovirus exposure and HLA in healthy donors (dated by TCRdb to the late 2010s). The library was generated by the immunoSEQ multiplex PCR assay. For the multiplex PCR, a mixture combining 60 forward primers for TCR Vbeta segments and 13 reverse primers for TCR Jbeta segments was used. As stored in TCRdb, this immuneACCESS dataset retains in-frame rearrangements with V and J assigned. A fraction of the clones does not appear; measured against another copy, unresolved V genes explain less than half of the discrepancy, and the remainder lacks a known reason. For this sample there are about 140,000 clones; roughly 76% appear just once. The top ten clonotypes cover over 0.95% of the sample. What was sequenced was PBMCs. These receptors were taken from a female donor in good health and CMV-seronegative.

This chain connects TRBV11-2 to TRBJ2-2; TRBD2 matches at 10 bases. The V gene's germline CDR1 is SGHAT and CDR2 FQNNGV. This CDR3 is built from 15 residues. Trimming at V came to 4 bases and at J to 5 bases, leaving 4 bases not matched to a gene. The CDR3 spells CASSSRLAGTGELFF. The CDR3 DNA reads TGTGCCAGCAGCTCCAGACTAGCGGGTACCGGGGAGCTGTTTTTT.

The rearrangement links TRBV7-2 to TRBJ2-5, with 7 bases lining up with TRBD2. The CDR3 is 13 residues long. Germline assignment: CDR1 SGHTA and CDR2 FQGNSA. The V segment lost 5 bases and the J segment 2 bases; nucleotides outside the gene matches: 2. The CDR3 reads CASSRGVQETQYF. The DNA of the CDR3 is TGTGCCAGCAGCCGGGGGGTTCAAGAGACCCAGTACTTC.

V and J are TRBV2 and TRBJ2-3; 11 bases are a match to TRBD2. Trimming cost V 4 bases and J 6 bases; bases outside gene matches: 6. The CDR3 totals 15 residues. Germline CDR1 reads SNHLY; CDR2 reads FYNNEI. This chain's CDR3 is CASSGLAGRRDTQYF. The CDR3 region has the DNA TGTGCCAGCAGTGGACTAGCGGGGCGAAGGGATACGCAGTATTTT. The full variable domain, rest sourced from reference TRBV2 and TRBJ2-3, is EPEVTQTPSHQVTQMGQEVILRCVPISNHLYFYWYRQILGQKVEFLVSFYNNEISEKSEIFDDQFSVERPDGSNFTLKIRSTKLEDSAMYFCASSGLAGRRDTQYFGPGTRLTVL.

The chain recombines TRBV29-1 with TRBJ2-1; D gene ambiguous. This CDR3 has 13 amino acids. Per germline, CDR1 SQVTM and CDR2 ANQGSEA. With 7 bases removed from V and 1 base from J, the gap between germline ends came to 11 bases. The CDR3 loop reads CSGASNSYNEQFF. CDR3 in DNA: TGCAGCGGCGCCTCGAATTCCTACAATGAGCAGTTCTTC.

The genes are TRBV21-1 and TRBJ1-5; TRBD1, the table's D call, lacks a check against the DNA. TRBV21-1 is a pseudogene segment. The length of the CDR3 is 18 residues. CDR3 nucleotides: TGTGCCAGCAGTTCAGGACAGGGGGACCTCGGACTCTATCAGCCCCAGCATTTT. Translation: CASSSGQGDLGLYQPQHF.

The chain uses TRBV7-2 and TRBJ2-1; 8 bases agree with TRBD2. The CDR3 runs 14 residues. Germline loops: CDR1 SGHTA, CDR2 FQGNSA. J was trimmed by 5 bases and V by 8 bases; bases with no gene match: 8. CDR3 nucleotides: TGTGCCAGCGCCCGGACTAGCCAGAACAATGAGCAGTTCTTC. Translated, it gives CASARTSQNNEQFF.

This clone was seen just once. The chain carries TRBV29-1 and TRBJ1-1; TRBD1 might be the D (6 bases). V shed 7 bases and J shed 9 bases, with 12 bases lying between them. In germline, CDR1 is SQVTM, CDR2 ANQGSEA. The CDR3 sequence is 10 residues long. CDR3 residues: CSAWTEKAFF. The DNA of the CDR3 is TGCAGCGCTTGGACAGAAAAAGCTTTCTTT.

This clone was seen only once. The rearrangement uses TRBV27 and TRBJ1-1; perhaps TRBD1 as D (6 bases). The CDR3 length is 14 residues. Germline CDR1 is MNHEY and CDR2 is SMNVEV (reference sequence). V lost 3 bases and J lost 3, with 11 bases in between. This chain's CDR3 is CASSLQGLDTEAFF. DNA of the CDR3: TGTGCCAGCAGTTTGCAGGGGCTGGACACTGAAGCTTTCTTT.